Ten or more counts support the clone carrying this TCR beta chain. Its target is unknown. TCRdb re-analysed the multiplex PCR reads in MiXCR, keeping a single row per CDR3 protein. The sample carries about 46,000 distinct CDR3 sequences, 23% recorded once. This sample is part of a study of breast tumors, draining lymph nodes, adjacent tissues. Regarding the study as a whole: Tumor repertoires ranked between lymph nodes and nontumor tissue in diversity, with V and J gene preferences.

The length of the CDR3 is 14 residues. Germline CDR1 and CDR2: LGHDT and YNNKEL (reference sequence). V was clipped by 4 bases and J by 4 bases, with 11 bases between them. The sequence came from a female donor with breast cancer. Some clones in this sample may be carry-over from other donors' samples. Material: breast tumor tissue. This rearrangement joins TRBV3-1 to TRBJ2-1; D not certain. Written as DNA, the CDR3 is TGTGCCAGCAGCCCCATAGCAGGTTACAATGAGCAGTTCTTC. The encoded protein is CASSPIAGYNEQFF.